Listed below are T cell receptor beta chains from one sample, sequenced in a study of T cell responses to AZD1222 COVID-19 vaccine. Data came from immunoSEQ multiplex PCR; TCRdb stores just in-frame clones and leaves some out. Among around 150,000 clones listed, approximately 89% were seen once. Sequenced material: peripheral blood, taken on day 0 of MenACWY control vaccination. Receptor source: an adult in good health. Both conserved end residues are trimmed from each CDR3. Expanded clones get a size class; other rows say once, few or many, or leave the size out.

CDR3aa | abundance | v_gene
ASRNTLSTDTQY | - | TRBV10-2
ASSPGSYTDTQY | - | TRBV5-1
ASSQDLWASGRAGNEQF | - | TRBV3-1/TRBV3-2
ASSVNRVSDEQF | - | TRBV7-3
ASSPGFLSTDTQY | - | TRBV7-9
SASYRLAYSYNEQF | - | TRBV20-1
ASSLGDRDRETQY | - | TRBV7-2
ASRRTTAPYEQY | - | TRBV6-5
ASSMGLANTIY | once | TRBV19
ASSFPGGETDTQY | once | TRBV7-8
ASSPQGSVLT | - | TRBV5-1
SVGDIGKNIQY | - | TRBV29-1
ASSYPNTRTGRDTEAF | once | TRBV6-2/TRBV6-3
ASSWTRVEQF | - | TRBV7-2
ASSYSGPQPQH | - | TRBV6-2/TRBV6-3
ASSQDGGFGSGNTIY | few | TRBV4-3
ASSHNTGELF | - | TRBV4-1
ASSALAGLYNEQF | - | TRBV25-1
ASSLEGGHRETEAF | once | TRBV7-9
ASSNTAANTEAF | - | TRBV2
ASTKLAQPQH | few | TRBV2
ATGTGTNYGYT | - | TRBV10-3
ASSRDGGNQPQH | few | TRBV7-2
ASSSDGGYQPQH | - | TRBV5-1
ASSSARVRDGYT | - | TRBV7-2
ASSLNRGGNQPQH | - | TRBV28
ASSDPGGYGYT | - | TRBV2
ASSPYGGGHDTEAF | - | TRBV6-2/TRBV6-3
ASSLLTWGQDNSPLH | - | TRBV28
ASSPNRNTEAF | - | TRBV7-9
AWSMNTEAF | - | TRBV30
ASSQQGTGTGGYT | once | TRBV5-1
ASSLIGLADNEQF | - | TRBV7-3
ASMGSGLGTEAF | few | TRBV19
ASSMGAGGILYEQY | - | TRBV19
ASSQLPNQPQH | - | TRBV23-1
ASSQWDSGANVLT | - | TRBV23-1
ASSLGGLTTREQY | - | TRBV5-1
ASSLVGGRSPLH | - | TRBV5-1
AWSGQLLGDRRLGGYT | - | TRBV30
ASSLGRRQGVNNEQF | - | TRBV5-1
AMGLPNSPLH | - | TRBV12-2
ASSEGRPLDGYT | - | TRBV6-1
ASSEGGTNEKLF | - | TRBV6-1
AWSFPRDTSNQPQH | - | TRBV30